This TCR beta chain was sequenced during a study of blood T cell repertoires in COVID-19 (TCRdb year 2020). Looking at the study overall: The collaborator samples originated in the United States, Italy and Spain and spanned the acute and convalescent phases of COVID-19. The dataset comprised deeply sampled blood TCRbeta repertoires from subjects exposed to, actively infected with, or recovered from COVID-19. A freely available public database, intended as a resource for researchers studying the immune response to SARS-CoV-2, is where the repertoires were released. Where available, HLA class I and class II types were obtained from metadata supplied by the sample provider rather than from assay-based typing. A de-identified subject ID, COVID-19 status, age in years and sex were almost always included in the sample metadata. The material from the prospective study consisted of cDNA or gDNA derived from T cells, B-cell-depleted T cells, or PBMCs. The samples were drawn from the first 160 participants of the ongoing ImmuneRACE study and from 1,254 subjects provided by 6 global collaborators.

As for this clone: It has no known antigen specificity. No base quality values were provided; no much bigger clone lies one nucleotide off.

Participants in the prospective study were aged roughly 18 to 89 years, lived in 20 to 25 United States geographic areas, and enrolled through a virtual design. Cohort assignment in the prospective study relied on participant-reported clinical history from a screening survey and a study questionnaire. ImmuneRACE Cohort 3 recovered participants were defined by two consecutive negative NP/OP PCR tests, healthcare professional clearance, or symptom resolution. In the prospective study, whole blood, serum and a nasopharyngeal or oropharyngeal swab were collected from each participant by mobile phlebotomists. Participants in the prospective study had the option to provide additional blood draws and questionnaires over a roughly 2-month period. Prospective study blood samples were shipped either frozen or at room temperature before DNA extraction. What the authors observed across the whole study: The quantity of clinical and demographic metadata differed by source and by participant and was supplied without curation.

The CDR3 starts with the cysteine, ends with the phenylalanine, and has 17 residues. Only the CDR3 DNA stays, 51 bases, in frame from base 1. CDR1 is given as MGHRA and CDR2 as YSYEKL, both from the germline V gene. For this chain, trimming is 4 bases at the V end and 9 bases at the J end, and the number of junction bases without a gene match is 10. The immunoSEQ Assay, a bias-controlled multiplex PCR, was used to amplify TCRbeta CDR3 regions from genomic DNA. Per the original workflow: Nucleated cell counts per sample were estimated from amplification of reference gene primers within the assay. Sequence reads were collapsed and filtered to measure the absolute abundance of every unique TCRbeta CDR3 rearrangement. For each sample, productive Simpson clonality was calculated by taking the square root of Simpson's diversity index across productive rearrangements. TCRdb carries this immuneACCESS record with in-frame sequences only. Its versions omit some clonotypes, under half of them owing to an unresolved V gene in the studies checked, with the rest unexplained. V and J calls and clone size come straight from that table; D and trimming were deduced from the DNA. The sample table shows 160,000 or so clones, and less than 85% are seen once. Together, the top ten hold approximately 18% of the sample.

The sequence was obtained from a man aged 55-75 years who had recovered from COVID-19. Recombination linked TRBV4-1 to TRBJ2-1, and 15 junctional nucleotides match TRBD2. The sequenced material came from PBMCs or T cells enriched from blood (not recorded which). Read as DNA, the sequence is TGCGCCAGCAGCCCAGCCTGGACTAGCGGGGGGGCCGGTGAGCAGTTCTTC. Protein translation: CASSPAWTSGGAGEQFF.